This is a list of T cell receptor beta chains from one sample in a study of blood T cell repertoires in COVID-19. TCRdb keeps only in-frame clones here, not all; method: immunoSEQ multiplex PCR. This sample has 170,000 or so clones, with about 86% found just once. The sequencing sample was made of peripheral blood. All receptors come from a woman between 65 and 79 years old with COVID-19, enrolled during active disease. The CDR3 runs from the conserved cysteine through the conserved F or W. Each record gives: V gene, clone size, J gene, D gene, CDR3 protein, CDR3 DNA. The D gene is left open where the match is weak. Not all rows give a size; the values are once, few, many and, for expanded clones, a class.

V gene: TRBV5-1
clone size: .
J gene: TRBJ2-5
D gene: TRBD2
CDR3 protein: CASSMSGRGETQYF
CDR3 DNA: TGCGCCAGCAGCATGAGCGGGAGAGGGGAGACCCAGTACTTC

V gene: TRBV23-1
clone size: .
J gene: TRBJ2-5
D gene: .
CDR3 protein: CASSHRVRETQYF
CDR3 DNA: TGCGCCAGCAGTCACCGGGTACGAGAGACCCAGTACTTC

V gene: TRBV7-9
clone size: .
J gene: TRBJ1-1
D gene: .
CDR3 protein: CASSSQVTEAFF
CDR3 DNA: TGTGCCAGCAGCTCCCAGGTTACTGAAGCTTTCTTT

V gene: TRBV5-1
clone size: .
J gene: TRBJ1-1
D gene: .
CDR3 protein: CASSLAQGMNTEAFF
CDR3 DNA: TGCGCCAGCAGCTTGGCCCAGGGAATGAACACTGAAGCTTTCTTT

V gene: TRBV7-2
clone size: few
J gene: TRBJ1-5
D gene: .
CDR3 protein: CASSLDRVQPQHF
CDR3 DNA: TGTGCCAGCAGCTTAGACAGGGTCCAGCCCCAGCATTTT

V gene: TRBV19
clone size: .
J gene: TRBJ2-2
D gene: TRBD1
CDR3 protein: CASSTSTGLTGELFF
CDR3 DNA: TGTGCCAGTAGTACTTCGACAGGGCTCACCGGGGAGCTGTTTTTT

V gene: TRBV19
clone size: .
J gene: TRBJ1-5
D gene: .
CDR3 protein: CASTDRGSRSNQPQHF
CDR3 DNA: TGTGCCAGTACCGATCGAGGGTCTCGGAGCAATCAGCCCCAGCATTTT

V gene: TRBV4-3
clone size: .
J gene: TRBJ2-3
D gene: .
CDR3 protein: CASRGTVTADTQYF
CDR3 DNA: TGCGCCAGCCGGGGGACAGTCACCGCAGATACGCAGTATTTT

V gene: TRBV3-1/TRBV3-2
clone size: .
J gene: TRBJ1-1
D gene: .
CDR3 protein: CASSQVANTEAFF
CDR3 DNA: TGTGCCAGCAGCCAAGTGGCAAACACTGAAGCTTTCTTT

V gene: TRBV30
clone size: few
J gene: TRBJ1-5
D gene: TRBD1
CDR3 protein: CAWSRTGGQPQHF
CDR3 DNA: TGTGCCTGGAGTAGAACAGGGGGCCAGCCCCAGCATTTT

V gene: TRBV21-1
clone size: .
J gene: TRBJ2-7
D gene: .
CDR3 protein: CATPSFEQYF
CDR3 DNA: TGTGCCACTCCTTCTTTCGAGCAGTACTTC

V gene: TRBV28
clone size: .
J gene: TRBJ1-3
D gene: .
CDR3 protein: CASMDQGGNTIYF
CDR3 DNA: TGTGCCAGCATGGACCAGGGCGGAAACACCATATATTTT

V gene: TRBV24-1
clone size: .
J gene: TRBJ2-6
D gene: .
CDR3 protein: CATSDGEAGANVLTF
CDR3 DNA: TGTGCCACCAGTGATGGTGAGGCTGGGGCCAACGTCCTGACTTTC

V gene: TRBV5-4
clone size: .
J gene: TRBJ1-2
D gene: .
CDR3 protein: CASSSGRVGGYTF
CDR3 DNA: TGTGCCAGCAGCTCTGGCCGGGTAGGAGGCTACACCTTC

V gene: TRBV28
clone size: .
J gene: TRBJ2-1
D gene: TRBD2
CDR3 protein: CASRTIAGGRYNEQFF
CDR3 DNA: TGTGCCAGCAGGACTATAGCGGGAGGTCGGTACAATGAGCAGTTCTTC

V gene: TRBV5-1
clone size: .
J gene: TRBJ2-3
D gene: TRBD2
CDR3 protein: CASRSLAGASDTQYF
CDR3 DNA: TGCGCCAGCAGGTCACTAGCGGGAGCATCGGATACGCAGTATTTT

V gene: TRBV11-2
clone size: .
J gene: TRBJ2-1
D gene: TRBD2
CDR3 protein: CASSLAPAGGRNEQFF
CDR3 DNA: TGTGCCAGCAGCTTAGCCCCAGCGGGAGGGCGGAATGAGCAGTTCTTC

V gene: TRBV4-1
clone size: .
J gene: TRBJ2-2
D gene: .
CDR3 protein: CASSQESEGFTGELFF
CDR3 DNA: TGCGCCAGCAGCCAAGAATCTGAGGGTTTCACCGGGGAGCTGTTTTTT

V gene: TRBV6-5
clone size: .
J gene: TRBJ2-7
D gene: TRBD2
CDR3 protein: CASNPLAGDHEQYF
CDR3 DNA: TGTGCCAGCAATCCCCTAGCGGGAGACCACGAGCAGTACTTC

V gene: TRBV11-3
clone size: .
J gene: TRBJ2-7
D gene: TRBD2
CDR3 protein: CASSPPSGNRYEQYF
CDR3 DNA: TGTGCCAGCAGCCCGCCTAGCGGGAACAGATACGAGCAGTACTTC

V gene: TRBV9
clone size: .
J gene: TRBJ2-2
D gene: .
CDR3 protein: CASSVSSFGELFF
CDR3 DNA: TGTGCCAGCAGCGTATCAAGCTTCGGGGAGCTGTTTTTT

V gene: TRBV28
clone size: .
J gene: TRBJ1-1
D gene: TRBD1
CDR3 protein: CATEQGLNEAFF
CDR3 DNA: TGTGCCACCGAACAGGGGTTGAATGAAGCTTTCTTT

V gene: TRBV18
clone size: .
J gene: TRBJ1-1
D gene: .
CDR3 protein: CASSPPSGITEAFF
CDR3 DNA: TGTGCCAGCTCACCACCGTCAGGGATCACTGAAGCTTTCTTT

V gene: TRBV5-6
clone size: .
J gene: TRBJ2-2
D gene: TRBD1
CDR3 protein: CASSATGTGGNTGELFF
CDR3 DNA: TGTGCCAGCAGCGCAACGGGGACAGGGGGGAACACCGGGGAGCTGTTTTTT

V gene: TRBV7-6
clone size: .
J gene: TRBJ1-3
D gene: .
CDR3 protein: CASSPDGLSGNTIYF
CDR3 DNA: TGTGCCAGCAGCCCGGACGGACTCTCTGGAAACACCATATATTTT

V gene: TRBV27
clone size: few
J gene: TRBJ2-5
D gene: .
CDR3 protein: CASSRTPGKETQYF
CDR3 DNA: TGTGCCAGCAGCCGCACACCAGGGAAAGAGACCCAGTACTTC

V gene: TRBV6-1
clone size: once
J gene: TRBJ1-4
D gene: .
CDR3 protein: CASSELYSGEKLFF
CDR3 DNA: TGTGCCAGCAGTGAACTTTACAGCGGTGAAAAACTGTTTTTT

V gene: TRBV7-3
clone size: few
J gene: TRBJ2-2
D gene: TRBD2
CDR3 protein: CASSRRPSGRAFTGELFF
CDR3 DNA: TGTGCCAGCAGCCGTAGGCCCAGCGGGAGGGCGTTCACCGGGGAGCTGTTTTTT

V gene: TRBV6-5
clone size: .
J gene: TRBJ1-2
D gene: .
CDR3 protein: CASSLWETGVYGYTF
CDR3 DNA: TGTGCCAGCAGCCTCTGGGAGACAGGAGTCTATGGCTACACCTTC

V gene: TRBV5-4
clone size: .
J gene: TRBJ2-3
D gene: TRBD2
CDR3 protein: CASSQGLAGGPNTDTQYF
CDR3 DNA: TGTGCCAGCAGCCAGGGACTAGCGGGAGGGCCGAACACAGATACGCAGTATTTT

V gene: TRBV13
clone size: once
J gene: TRBJ2-5
D gene: .
CDR3 protein: CASSPPQQETQYF
CDR3 DNA: TGTGCCAGCAGCCCCCCTCAGCAAGAGACCCAGTACTTC

V gene: TRBV7-9
clone size: .
J gene: TRBJ1-6
D gene: .
CDR3 protein: CASRGGSRNSPLHF
CDR3 DNA: TGTGCCAGCAGAGGCGGTTCGAGGAATTCACCCCTCCACTTT

V gene: TRBV9
clone size: .
J gene: TRBJ1-2
D gene: .
CDR3 protein: CASSSLDRRYRNFYGYTF
CDR3 DNA: TGTGCCAGCAGCAGTCTAGACAGGCGCTATAGAAATTTTTATGGCTACACCTTC

V gene: TRBV27
clone size: .
J gene: TRBJ1-2
D gene: .
CDR3 protein: CASSDLSREDGYTF
CDR3 DNA: TGTGCCAGCAGCGATCTCTCCAGGGAGGATGGCTACACCTTC

V gene: TRBV7-3
clone size: once
J gene: TRBJ2-1
D gene: TRBD1
CDR3 protein: CASSPADRSSYNEQFF
CDR3 DNA: TGTGCCAGCAGCCCGGCGGACAGGAGCTCCTACAATGAGCAGTTCTTC

V gene: TRBV20-1
clone size: .
J gene: TRBJ2-7
D gene: TRBD1
CDR3 protein: CSASQWTGNIKQYF
CDR3 DNA: TGCAGTGCTAGTCAGTGGACAGGTAATATTAAGCAGTACTTC

V gene: TRBV30
clone size: .
J gene: TRBJ1-1
D gene: .
CDR3 protein: CAWRGGLNTEAFF
CDR3 DNA: TGTGCCTGGAGGGGGGGGTTGAACACTGAAGCTTTCTTT

V gene: TRBV28
clone size: .
J gene: TRBJ1-1
D gene: .
CDR3 protein: CASSLITGSPEAFF
CDR3 DNA: TGTGCCAGCAGCCTTATCACCGGGTCCCCTGAAGCTTTCTTT

V gene: TRBV20-1
clone size: .
J gene: TRBJ2-2
D gene: TRBD1
CDR3 protein: CSASSRGTGVTGELFF
CDR3 DNA: TGCAGTGCTAGTAGTCGGGGGACAGGGGTCACCGGGGAGCTGTTTTTT

V gene: TRBV7-3
clone size: .
J gene: TRBJ2-2
D gene: .
CDR3 protein: CASSLAANTGELFF
CDR3 DNA: TGTGCCAGCAGCTTAGCGGCGAACACCGGGGAGCTGTTTTTT

V gene: TRBV5-1
clone size: .
J gene: TRBJ1-1
D gene: .
CDR3 protein: CASSVAGGQYTEAFF
CDR3 DNA: TGCGCCAGCAGCGTAGCTGGGGGACAATACACTGAAGCTTTCTTT

V gene: TRBV6-2/TRBV6-3
clone size: .
J gene: TRBJ1-2
D gene: TRBD1
CDR3 protein: CASSYDREVGYTF
CDR3 DNA: TGTGCCAGCAGTTACGACAGGGAGGTTGGCTACACCTTC

V gene: TRBV7-9
clone size: .
J gene: TRBJ1-3
D gene: .
CDR3 protein: CAYRPGASGNTIYF
CDR3 DNA: TGTGCCTACCGCCCAGGGGCCTCTGGAAACACCATATATTTT

V gene: TRBV19
clone size: .
J gene: TRBJ1-2
D gene: TRBD1
CDR3 protein: CASSVSGTGAIYGYTF
CDR3 DNA: TGTGCCAGTAGTGTCTCCGGGACAGGGGCTATCTATGGCTACACCTTC

V gene: TRBV10-1
clone size: once
J gene: TRBJ2-7
D gene: TRBD2
CDR3 protein: CASSENKAGGPHF
CDR3 DNA: TGCGCCAGCAGTGAAAATAAGGCGGGAGGCCCCCACTTC

V gene: TRBV9
clone size: .
J gene: TRBJ1-2
D gene: TRBD1
CDR3 protein: CASSAGSKGTGVYGYTF
CDR3 DNA: TGTGCCAGCAGCGCCGGAAGTAAGGGGACAGGGGTTTATGGCTACACCTTC

V gene: TRBV6-5
clone size: .
J gene: TRBJ2-7
D gene: .
CDR3 protein: CATVGTGFAEQYF
CDR3 DNA: TGTGCCACCGTTGGCACAGGGTTTGCCGAGCAGTACTTC

V gene: TRBV27
clone size: .
J gene: TRBJ2-7
D gene: TRBD2
CDR3 protein: CASSRLAAPYEQYF
CDR3 DNA: TGTGCCAGCAGCCGACTAGCGGCCCCCTACGAGCAGTACTTC

V gene: TRBV5-1
clone size: .
J gene: TRBJ2-7
D gene: TRBD1
CDR3 protein: CASSRWGQGNHEQYF
CDR3 DNA: TGCGCCAGCAGCCGATGGGGACAGGGTAACCACGAGCAGTACTTC

V gene: TRBV5-4
clone size: .
J gene: TRBJ2-7
D gene: .
CDR3 protein: CASSLVGGDEQYF
CDR3 DNA: TGTGCCAGCAGCTTGGTGGGCGGGGACGAGCAGTACTTC

V gene: TRBV19
clone size: .
J gene: TRBJ2-4
D gene: TRBD2
CDR3 protein: CASSTFGTSIAKNIQYF
CDR3 DNA: TGTGCCAGTAGTACCTTCGGGACTAGCATTGCCAAAAACATTCAGTACTTC

V gene: TRBV12-3/TRBV12-4
clone size: .
J gene: TRBJ2-1
D gene: TRBD2
CDR3 protein: CASSRLAGHEQFF
CDR3 DNA: TGTGCCAGCAGCAGACTAGCGGGACATGAGCAGTTCTTC

V gene: TRBV30
clone size: .
J gene: TRBJ2-7
D gene: .
CDR3 protein: CAWSFVGYSYEQYF
CDR3 DNA: TGTGCCTGGAGTTTCGTCGGGTACTCCTACGAGCAGTACTTC